Described below is a single TCR beta chain sequence and its context. Its matching antigen is unknown. This table comes from immunoSEQ multiplex PCR, and its TCRdb copy is limited to in-frame clones, with some not included. The sample has more than 2,500 clones, 40% to 50% seen once; the top ten hold approximately 7.1%. This entry belongs to a study of Tregs in tolerant kidney transplant recipients. The CDR3 runs to 14 residues. The V gene's germline CDR1 is MGHDK and CDR2 SYGVNS. The ends were cut back, 7 bases at V and 1 base at J, with 12 bases in the middle. The sample consisted of Tregs from blood grown in culture. This TCR was recovered from a human donor in good health. The genes are TRBV25-1 and TRBJ2-3; possible D gene TRBD2, 5 bases. The CDR3 loop is CASTGVGGTDTQYF. The DNA for the CDR3 is TGTGCCAGCACCGGGGTAGGTGGCACAGATACGCAGTATTTT.